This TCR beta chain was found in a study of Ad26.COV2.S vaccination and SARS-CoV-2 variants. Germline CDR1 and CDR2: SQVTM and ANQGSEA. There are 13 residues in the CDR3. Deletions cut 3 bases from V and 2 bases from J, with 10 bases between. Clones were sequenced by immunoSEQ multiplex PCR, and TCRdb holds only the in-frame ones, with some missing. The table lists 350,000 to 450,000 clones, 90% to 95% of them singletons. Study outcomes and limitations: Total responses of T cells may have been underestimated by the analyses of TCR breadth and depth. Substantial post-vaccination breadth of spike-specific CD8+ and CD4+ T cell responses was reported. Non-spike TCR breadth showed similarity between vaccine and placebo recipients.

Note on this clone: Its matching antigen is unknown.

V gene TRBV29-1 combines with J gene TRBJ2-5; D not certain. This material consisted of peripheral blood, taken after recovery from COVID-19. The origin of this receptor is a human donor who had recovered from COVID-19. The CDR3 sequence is CSVERSTQETQYF. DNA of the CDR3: TGCAGCGTTGAGAGGTCAACTCAAGAGACCCAGTACTTC.